These 22 T cell receptor beta chains originate from one sample sequenced in a study of T cells in Graves' hyperthyroidism and ophthalmopathy. It was RNA transcripts that yielded the amplified TCR beta CDR3 regions. The primer set for the first-round RT-PCR of the TCR CDR3 was HTBI. One entry per CDR3 protein results from TCRdb running MiXCR on the multiplex PCR reads. The repertoire holds about 460,000 distinct CDR3 sequences, with 22% as singletons. The sample taken for sequencing was blood. These receptors were taken from a woman between 65 and 79 years old with Graves' ophthalmopathy.

This clonotype was observed a few times. The rearrangement links TRBV6-2 or TRBV6-3 to TRBJ2-2, with 7 bases that match TRBD2. The germline CDR1 and CDR2 sequences are MNHEY and SVGEGT. CDR3 length equals 16 residues. V lost 6 bases, J lost 5 bases, and 12 bases stayed unmatched. The CDR3 region is CASSPPGAGDTGELFF. In DNA, the CDR3 is TGTGCCAGCAGCCCTCCCGGGGCGGGAGATACCGGGGAGCTGTTTTTT.

This clonotype was found many times. The chain couples TRBV5-1 to TRBJ1-5; D is ambiguous. Trimming removed 2 bases at V and 6 bases at J, with 9 bases between. The CDR3 has 13 amino acids. CDR1 and CDR2 from the germline V gene are SGHRS and YFSETQ. CDR3 in amino acids: CASSFGDGQPQHF. In nucleotides, the CDR3 is TGCGCCAGCAGCTTCGGTGATGGTCAGCCCCAGCATTTT.

V and J are TRBV27 and TRBJ1-6; perhaps TRBD1 as D (6 bases). The CDR3 has 14 residues. Trimming cost V 5 bases and J 6 bases, with 11 bases left between them. Germline loops: CDR1 MNHEY, CDR2 SMNVEV (reference sequence). The CDR3 here is CASSHDRTNSPLHF. CDR3 nucleotide sequence: TGTGCCAGCAGTCATGACAGGACTAATTCACCCCTCCACTTT.

The V gene is TRBV10-3, the J gene TRBJ2-7; tentative D call: TRBD2 (5 bases). The CDR3 contains 12 residues. Germline CDR1 reads ENHRY; CDR2 reads SYGVKD. Trimming shortened V by 10 bases and J by 1 base, and 11 bases separated the two germline ends. Here the CDR3 reads CATEGGSYEQYF. CDR3 DNA sequence: TGTGCCACCGAGGGCGGGTCCTACGAGCAGTACTTC.

This clonotype was detected many times. The V and J genes are TRBV28 and TRBJ2-3; D gene uncertain. Germline CDR1 is MDHEN and CDR2 is SYDVKM. V shed 4 bases and J shed 2 bases, with 16 bases lying between them. The CDR3 loop spans 16 amino acids. The CDR3 DNA is TGTGCCAGCAGTTCCCCCCGGGCCGCCGCCACAGATACGCAGTATTTT. It specifies CASSSPRAAATDTQYF.

Points on this clonotype: A read error may account for a junction end that differs from germline. V usage is TRBV6-5 and J usage is TRBJ2-1, with TRBD2 identical over 10 bases. Germline assignment: CDR1 MNHEY and CDR2 SVGAGI. CDR3 length: 17 amino acids. CDR3 sequence (DNA): TGTGCCAGCGGTTACCGGACTAGCGGATTCTCCTACAATGAGCAGTTCTTC. This codes for CASGYRTSGFSYNEQFF.

The chain couples TRBV6-2 or TRBV6-3 to TRBJ2-7; D ambiguous. V was trimmed by 4 bases and J by 3 bases, leaving 7 bases between them. Per germline, CDR1 MNHEY and CDR2 SVGEGT. This CDR3 has 12 amino acids. CDR3 in DNA: TGTGCCAGCAGTTCGTGGATCTACGAGCAGTACTTC. Its protein is CASSSWIYEQYF.

The V call is TRBV2, the J call TRBJ2-1; 11 bases fit TRBD2. The germline V gene encodes CDR1 SNHLY and CDR2 FYNNEI. Germline trimming cut 8 bases from V and 5 bases from J; bases unmatched to any gene: 5. This CDR3 comprises 14 residues. This CDR3 reads CASGGTSGDNEQFF. The CDR3 DNA is TGTGCCAGCGGGGGGACTAGCGGCGACAATGAGCAGTTCTTC.

The chain joins TRBV6-1 to TRBJ1-4; tentatively, D is TRBD1 (5 bases). Trimming pared 6 bases from V and 8 bases from J, leaving 25 bases between. Germline CDR1 MNHNS, CDR2 SASEGT. The CDR3 is made up of 17 amino acids. This chain's CDR3 is CASSLPAGRRVLEKLFF. In nucleotides, the CDR3 is TGTGCCAGCAGCCTCCCTGCGGGACGCCGCGTATTGGAAAAACTGTTTTTT.

About this clonotype itself: The CDR3 carries no conserved terminal phenylalanine or tryptophan, so it likely arises from a read error. The V gene is TRBV29-1, the J gene TRBJ1-2; D uncertain. Trimming took off 4 bases at V and 4 bases at J, with 13 bases between the two ends. Germline V gene data show CDR1 as SQVTM and CDR2 as ANQGSEA. This CDR3 has 13 residues. DNA for the CDR3: TGCAGCGTTGGACGGGGAGGAAGCTATGGCTACACCTCC. Its translation: CSVGRGGSYGYTS.

Many counts were recorded for this clonotype. The chain recombines TRBV12-3 or TRBV12-4 with TRBJ2-1; D unresolved. The CDR3 is 13 residues long. V was clipped by 6 bases and J by 4 bases, with 10 bases between them. The CDR3 is CASSRVRYNEQFF. In DNA, the CDR3 is TGTGCCAGCAGCCGGGTGCGTTACAATGAGCAGTTCTTC.

The sample holds many counts of this clonotype. The chain links TRBV2 to TRBJ2-5, with D unresolved. Germline CDR1 is SNHLY and CDR2 is FYNNEI. The CDR3 totals 14 residues. V lost 4 bases and J 5 bases, leaving 14 bases between the germline ends. The CDR3 protein is CASSGLPWLETQYF. The CDR3 DNA reads TGTGCCAGCAGTGGATTACCATGGTTGGAGACCCAGTACTTC.

This clonotype was seen at least ten times. The V and J genes are TRBV28 and TRBJ1-5; D is undetermined. V gave up 3 bases and J gave up 3 bases, with 6 bases separating them. The CDR3 has 13 residues. Germline CDR1 reads MDHEN; CDR2 reads SYDVKM. Here the CDR3 reads CASSFANNQPQHF. For the CDR3, the DNA is TGTGCCAGCAGTTTTGCGAACAATCAGCCCCAGCATTTT.

This clonotype turned up a few times. The genes are TRBV6-2 or TRBV6-3 and TRBJ2-5; 13 bases map to TRBD2. CDR3 length equals 17 residues. V shed 4 bases and J 1 base; nucleotides not matched to a gene: 6. In germline, CDR1 is MNHEY, CDR2 SVGEGT. CDR3 sequence (DNA): TGTGCCAGCAGTTTTACTAGCGGGAGGGCCCGCCAAGAGACCCAGTACTTC. Its translation: CASSFTSGRARQETQYF.

The J gene is TRBJ1-6, the V gene TRBV12-3 or TRBV12-4; weak D call: TRBD1 (5 bases). The CDR3 is 14 amino acids. Trimming took off 6 bases at V and 14 bases at J, with 20 bases between the two ends. CDR3: CASRFGLPEGTLHF. The CDR3 DNA is TGTGCCAGCAGGTTCGGGTTGCCGGAGGGGACCCTCCACTTT.

This clonotype was recorded a few times. The chain couples TRBV27 to TRBJ1-6; D is possibly TRBD1 (5 bases). The CDR3 runs 16 residues. Between the trimmed V and J ends, which lost 4 bases and 7 bases, there was a span of 17 bases. Per the germline V gene, CDR1 is MNHEY and CDR2 is SMNVEV (reference sequence). This chain's CDR3 is CASSSGLTGANSPLHF. CDR3 DNA sequence: TGTGCCAGCAGTTCGGGGCTCACTGGGGCCAATTCACCCCTCCACTTT.

The chain recombines TRBV5-6 with TRBJ2-3; the D is unclear. The ends were cut back, 0 bases at V and 10 bases at J, with 9 bases in the middle. Germline-derived CDR1 and CDR2 are SGHDT and YYEEEE. This CDR3 has 12 residues. In nucleotides, the CDR3 is TGTGCCAGCAGCTTGGCACAGCGTCCGCAGTATTTT. Translation: CASSLAQRPQYF.

A single count supports this clonotype. The chain has TRBV19 and TRBJ2-4; the D gene is possibly TRBD2 (6 bases). In germline, CDR1 is LNHDA, CDR2 SQIVND (reference sequence). The V and J ends lost 0 bases and 6 bases respectively, with 15 bases between them. There are 16 residues in the CDR3. The CDR3 sequence: CASSIDRPGLRNIQYF. The CDR3 DNA sequence: TGTGCCAGTAGTATAGATAGGCCGGGACTTCGAAACATTCAGTACTTC.

The J gene is TRBJ2-7, the V gene TRBV3-1, with 10 bases aligning to TRBD1. The CDR3 spans 16 residues. Germline-derived CDR1 and CDR2 are LGHDT and YNNKEL (reference sequence). The trim removed 4 bases at V and 2 bases at J, leaving 8 bases unmatched. CDR3 in DNA: TGTGCCAGCAGCCGTTCTCCGGGACAGGGGACCTACGAGCAGTACTTC. Its protein is CASSRSPGQGTYEQYF.

The CDR3 region has the DNA TGTGCCAGCAGCCGTTGGGACAGCGCCTACGAGCAGTACTTC. Its protein is CASSRWDSAYEQYF. The rearrangement uses TRBV14 and TRBJ2-7; 7 bases match TRBD1. Germline values: CDR1 SGHDN, CDR2 FVKESK. Germline trimming cut 4 bases from V and 2 bases from J; bases unmatched to any gene: 5. The CDR3 runs to 14 residues. The variable domain in full, with the rest retrieved from reference TRBV14 and TRBJ2-7, is EAGVTQFPSHSVIEKGQTVTLRCDPISGHDNLYWYRRVMGKEIKFLLHFVKESKQDESGMPNNRFLAERTGGTYSTLKVQPAELEDSGVYFCASSRWDSAYEQYFGPGTRLTVT.

The chain carries TRBV5-1 and TRBJ2-7, with a tentative D call TRBD1 (6 bases). This CDR3 region has 14 residues. V dropped 5 bases and J dropped 0 bases, with 12 bases sitting between them. Germline loops: CDR1 SGHRS, CDR2 YFSETQ. The CDR3 sequence: CASRTGSSSYEQYF. As DNA, the CDR3 is TGCGCCAGCAGGACAGGTTCGAGCTCCTACGAGCAGTACTTC. Variable domain in full (rest from reference TRBV5-1 and TRBJ2-7): KAGVTQTPRYLIKTRGQQVTLSCSPISGHRSVSWYQQTPGQGLQFLFEYFSETQRNKGNFPGRFSGRQFSNSRSEMNVSTLELGDSALYLCASRTGSSSYEQYFGPGTRLTVT.

This clonotype was counted at least ten times. The rearrangement joins TRBV24-1 to TRBJ2-3, with a tentative D call TRBD2 (6 bases). The germline V gene encodes CDR1 KGHDR and CDR2 SFDVKD. CDR3 length equals 12 residues. V lost 4 bases and J lost 6, with 7 bases in between. The CDR3 DNA sequence: TGTGCCACCAGTGAACGGGGGGATACGCAGTATTTT. This translates into CATSERGDTQYF.